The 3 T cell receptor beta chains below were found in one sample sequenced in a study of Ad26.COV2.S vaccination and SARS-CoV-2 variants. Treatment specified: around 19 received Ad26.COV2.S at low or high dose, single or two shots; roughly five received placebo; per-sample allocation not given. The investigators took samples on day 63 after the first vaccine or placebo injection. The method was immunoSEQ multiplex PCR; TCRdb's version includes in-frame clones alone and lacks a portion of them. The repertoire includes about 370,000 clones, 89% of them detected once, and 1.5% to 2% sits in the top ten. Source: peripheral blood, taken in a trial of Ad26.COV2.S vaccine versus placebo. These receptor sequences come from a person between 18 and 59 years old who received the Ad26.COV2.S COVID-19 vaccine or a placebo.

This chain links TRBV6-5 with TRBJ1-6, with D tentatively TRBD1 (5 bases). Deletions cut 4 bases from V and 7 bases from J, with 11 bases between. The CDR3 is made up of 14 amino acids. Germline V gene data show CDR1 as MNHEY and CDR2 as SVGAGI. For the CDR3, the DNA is TGTGCCAGCAGTTTGACAGAGGCGAATTCACCCCTCCACTTT. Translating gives CASSLTEANSPLHF.

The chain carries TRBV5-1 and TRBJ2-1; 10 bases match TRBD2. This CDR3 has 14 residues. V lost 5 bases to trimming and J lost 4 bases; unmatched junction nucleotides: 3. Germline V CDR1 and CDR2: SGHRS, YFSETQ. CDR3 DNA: TGCGCCAGCAGAGCGGGAGGGGCTTACAATGAGCAGTTCTTC. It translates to CASRAGGAYNEQFF.

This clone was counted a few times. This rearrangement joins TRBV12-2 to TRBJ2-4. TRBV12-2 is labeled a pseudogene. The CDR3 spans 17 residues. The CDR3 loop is CASRLVRRLLAKNIQYF. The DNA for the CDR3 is TGTGCAAGTCGCTTAGTAAGGCGATTACTAGCCAAAAACATTCAGTACTTC.